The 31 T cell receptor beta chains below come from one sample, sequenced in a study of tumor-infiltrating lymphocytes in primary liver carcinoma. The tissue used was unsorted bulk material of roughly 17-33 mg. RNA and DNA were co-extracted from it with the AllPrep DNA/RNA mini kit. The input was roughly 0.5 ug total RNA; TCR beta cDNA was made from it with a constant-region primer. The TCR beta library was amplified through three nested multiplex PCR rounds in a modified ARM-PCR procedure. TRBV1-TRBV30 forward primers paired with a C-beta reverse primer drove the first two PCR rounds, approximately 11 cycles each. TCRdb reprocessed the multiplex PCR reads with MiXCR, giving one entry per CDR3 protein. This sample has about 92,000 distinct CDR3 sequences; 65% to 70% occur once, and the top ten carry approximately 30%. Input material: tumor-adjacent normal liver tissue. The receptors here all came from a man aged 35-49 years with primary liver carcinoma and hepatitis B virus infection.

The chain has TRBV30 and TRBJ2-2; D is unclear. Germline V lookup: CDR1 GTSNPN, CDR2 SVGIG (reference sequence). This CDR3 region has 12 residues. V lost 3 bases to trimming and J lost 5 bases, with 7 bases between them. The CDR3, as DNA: TGTGCCTGGAGCCGACGGACCGGGGAGCTGTTTTTT. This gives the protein CAWSRRTGELFF. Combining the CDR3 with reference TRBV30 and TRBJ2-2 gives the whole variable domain SQTIHQWPATLVQPVGSPLSLECTVEGTSNPNLYWYRQAAGRGLQLLFYSVGIGQISSEVPQNLSASRPQDRQFILSSKKLLLSDSGFYLCAWSRRTGELFFGEGSRLTVL.

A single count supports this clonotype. The CDR3 bases are TGTGCCAGCAGCTTAAGTGGGAGAGCCTACGAGCAGTACTTC. It yields the protein CASSLSGRAYEQYF. The J gene is TRBJ2-7, the V gene TRBV7-2, with TRBD2 as a possible D gene (5 bases). The V gene's germline CDR1 is SGHTA and CDR2 FQGNSA. The V gene lost 2 bases and the J gene lost 2 bases, with 10 bases spanning the gap. The CDR3 loop spans 14 amino acids.

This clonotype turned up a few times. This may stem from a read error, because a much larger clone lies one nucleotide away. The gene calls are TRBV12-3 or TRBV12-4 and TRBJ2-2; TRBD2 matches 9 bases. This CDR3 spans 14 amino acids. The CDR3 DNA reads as TGTGCCAGCAGTCTAGCGGGAATTGCCGGGGGGCTGTTTTTT. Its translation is CASSLAGIAGGLFF.

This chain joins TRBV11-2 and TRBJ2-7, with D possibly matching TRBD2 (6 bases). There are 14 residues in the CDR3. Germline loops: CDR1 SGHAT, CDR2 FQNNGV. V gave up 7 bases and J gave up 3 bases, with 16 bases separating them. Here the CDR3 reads CASTRSGVCYEQYF. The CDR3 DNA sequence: TGTGCCAGCACCCGATCGGGAGTGTGCTACGAGCAGTACTTC.

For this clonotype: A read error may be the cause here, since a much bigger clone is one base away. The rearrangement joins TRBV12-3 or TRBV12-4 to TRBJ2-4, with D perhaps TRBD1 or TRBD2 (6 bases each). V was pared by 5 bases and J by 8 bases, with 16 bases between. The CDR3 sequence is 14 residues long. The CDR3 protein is CASSTEGGTHIQYF. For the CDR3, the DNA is TGTGCCAGCAGTACCGAGGGGGGTACGCACATTCAGTACTTC.

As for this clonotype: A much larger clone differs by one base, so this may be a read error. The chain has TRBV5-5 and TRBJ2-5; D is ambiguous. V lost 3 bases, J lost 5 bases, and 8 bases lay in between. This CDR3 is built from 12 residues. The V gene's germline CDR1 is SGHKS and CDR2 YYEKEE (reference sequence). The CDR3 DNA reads TGTGCCAGCAGCTCGGTCCTGGAGACCCAGTACTTC. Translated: CASSSVLETQYF.

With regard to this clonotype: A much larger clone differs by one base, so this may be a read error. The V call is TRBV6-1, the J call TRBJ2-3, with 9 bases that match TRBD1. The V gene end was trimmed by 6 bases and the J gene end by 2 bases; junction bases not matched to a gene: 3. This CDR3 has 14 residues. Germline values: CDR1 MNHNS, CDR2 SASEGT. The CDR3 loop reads CASRDRGITDTQYF. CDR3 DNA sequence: TGTGCCAGCAGGGACAGGGGTATCACAGATACGCAGTATTTT.

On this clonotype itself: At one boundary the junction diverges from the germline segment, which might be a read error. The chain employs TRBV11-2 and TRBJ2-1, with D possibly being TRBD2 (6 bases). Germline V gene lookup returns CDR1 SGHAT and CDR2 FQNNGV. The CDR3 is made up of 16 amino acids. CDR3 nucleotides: TGCGCCAGCAGCTTGGATATCGAACTAGCCATGGGTGGGCAGTTCTTC. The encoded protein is CASSLDIELAMGGQFF. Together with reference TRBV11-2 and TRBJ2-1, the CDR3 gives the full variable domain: EAGVAQSPRYKIIEKRQSVAFWCNPISGHATLYWYQQILGQGPKLLIQFQNNGVVDDSQLPKDRFSAERLKGVDSTLKIQPAKLEDSAVYLCASSLDIELAMGGQFFGPGTRLTVL.

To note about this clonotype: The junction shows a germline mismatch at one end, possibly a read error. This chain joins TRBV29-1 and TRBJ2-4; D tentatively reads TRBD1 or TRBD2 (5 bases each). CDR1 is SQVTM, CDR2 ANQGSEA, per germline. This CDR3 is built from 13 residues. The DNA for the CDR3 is TGCAGCGTTGAAATCGGGGCCCAAAACACTCAGTACTTC. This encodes CSVEIGAQNTQYF.

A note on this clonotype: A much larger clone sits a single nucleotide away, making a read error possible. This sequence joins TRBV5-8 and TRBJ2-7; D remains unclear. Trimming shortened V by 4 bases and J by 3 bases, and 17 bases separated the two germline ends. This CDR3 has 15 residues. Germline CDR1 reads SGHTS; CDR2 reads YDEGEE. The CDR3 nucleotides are TGTGCCAGCAGCCCAGGATTGGACGAGAACTACGAGCAGTACTTC. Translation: CASSPGLDENYEQYF.

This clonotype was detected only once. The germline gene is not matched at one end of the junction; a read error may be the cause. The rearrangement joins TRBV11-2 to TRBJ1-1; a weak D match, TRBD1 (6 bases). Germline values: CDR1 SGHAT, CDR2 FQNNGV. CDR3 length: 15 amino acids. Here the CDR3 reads CTSSLEPGAQTEALF. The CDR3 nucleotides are TGTACCAGCAGCTTAGAGCCAGGGGCGCAAACTGAAGCTCTCTTT. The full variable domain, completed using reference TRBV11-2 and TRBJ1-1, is EAGVAQSPRYKIIEKRQSVAFWCNPISGHATLYWYQQILGQGPKLLIQFQNNGVVDDSQLPKDRFSAERLKGVDSTLKIQPAKLEDSAVYLCTSSLEPGAQTEALFGQGTRLTVV.

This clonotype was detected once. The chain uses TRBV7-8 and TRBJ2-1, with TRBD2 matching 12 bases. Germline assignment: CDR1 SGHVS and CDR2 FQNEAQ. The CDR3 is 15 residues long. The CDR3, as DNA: TGTCTCAGCAGACCCCTAGCGGGAGGGGCTAATGAGCAGTTCTTC. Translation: CLSRPLAGGANEQFF.

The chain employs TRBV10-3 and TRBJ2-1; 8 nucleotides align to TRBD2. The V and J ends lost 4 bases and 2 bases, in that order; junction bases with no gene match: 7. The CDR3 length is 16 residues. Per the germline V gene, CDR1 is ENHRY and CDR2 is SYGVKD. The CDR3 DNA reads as TGTGCCATCAGTGTTGGAACGGGAGGGCCCTACAATGAGCAGTTCTTC. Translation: CAISVGTGGPYNEQFF.

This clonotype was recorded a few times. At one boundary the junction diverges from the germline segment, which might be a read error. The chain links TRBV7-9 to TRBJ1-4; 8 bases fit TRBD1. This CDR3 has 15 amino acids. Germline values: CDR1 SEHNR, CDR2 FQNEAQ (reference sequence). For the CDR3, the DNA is TGTGCCAGCCAGGAAGGACAGGGAGTAAGTGAAAAACTGTTCTTT. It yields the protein CASQEGQGVSEKLFF.

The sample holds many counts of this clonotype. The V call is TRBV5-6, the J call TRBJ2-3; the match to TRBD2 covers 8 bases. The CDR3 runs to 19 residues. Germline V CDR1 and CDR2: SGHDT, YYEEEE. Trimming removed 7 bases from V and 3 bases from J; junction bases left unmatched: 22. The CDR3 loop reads CASGGFSIGGTSRTDTQYF. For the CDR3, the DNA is TGTGCCAGCGGGGGGTTTTCGATCGGCGGGACTAGTCGAACAGATACGCAGTATTTT.

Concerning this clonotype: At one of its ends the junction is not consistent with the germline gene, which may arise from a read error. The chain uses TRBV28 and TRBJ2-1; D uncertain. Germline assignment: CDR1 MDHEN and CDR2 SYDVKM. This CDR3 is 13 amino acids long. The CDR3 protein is CASRPAGNNAQFF. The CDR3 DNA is TGTGCCAGCAGGCCGGCAGGTAACAATGCGCAGTTCTTC.

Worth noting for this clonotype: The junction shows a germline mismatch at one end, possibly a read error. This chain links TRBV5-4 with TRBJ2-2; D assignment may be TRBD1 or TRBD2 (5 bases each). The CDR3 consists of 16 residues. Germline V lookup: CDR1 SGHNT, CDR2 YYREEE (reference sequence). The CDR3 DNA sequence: TGTGCCAACAGCCACGGAAAGGGACCGAACACCGGGGAGCTGTTCTTT. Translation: CANSHGKGPNTGELFF.

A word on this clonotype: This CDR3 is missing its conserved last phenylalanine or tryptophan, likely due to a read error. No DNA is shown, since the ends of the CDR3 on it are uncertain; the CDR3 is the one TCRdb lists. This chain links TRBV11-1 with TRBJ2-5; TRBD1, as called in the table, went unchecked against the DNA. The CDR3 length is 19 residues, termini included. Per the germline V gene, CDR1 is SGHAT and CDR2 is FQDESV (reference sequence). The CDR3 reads CASSPPPEVRKDFHETQYL.

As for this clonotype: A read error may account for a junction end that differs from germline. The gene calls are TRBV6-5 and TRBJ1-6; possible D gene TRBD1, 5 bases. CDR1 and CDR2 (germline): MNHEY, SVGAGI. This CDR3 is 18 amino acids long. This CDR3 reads CTSSYSPFQWGDNSPLQF. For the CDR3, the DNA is TGTACCAGCAGTTACTCGCCCTTCCAGTGGGGGGATAATTCACCCCTCCAATTT.

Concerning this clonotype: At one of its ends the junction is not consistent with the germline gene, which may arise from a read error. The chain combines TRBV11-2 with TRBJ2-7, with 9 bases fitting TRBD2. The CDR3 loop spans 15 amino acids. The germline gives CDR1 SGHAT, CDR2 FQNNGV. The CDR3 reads CASSLVAGETYKHYF. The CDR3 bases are TGTGCCAGCAGCTTAGTAGCGGGAGAAACCTACAAGCACTATTTC.

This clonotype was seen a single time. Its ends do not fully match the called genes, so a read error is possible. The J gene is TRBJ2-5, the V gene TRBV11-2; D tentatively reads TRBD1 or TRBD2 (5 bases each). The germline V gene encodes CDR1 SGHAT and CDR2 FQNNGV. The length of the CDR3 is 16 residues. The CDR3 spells CANSLDQQEGRETQYF. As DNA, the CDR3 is TGTGCCAACAGCTTAGATCAACAGGAAGGGAGAGAGACCCAGTACTTC.

The CDR3 loop is CASSSPLQPQHF. As DNA, the CDR3 is TGTGCCAGCAGCTCACCGCTGCAGCCCCAGCATTTT. The chain joins TRBV11-2 to TRBJ1-5; D is unresolved. V lost 4 bases and J 7 bases, leaving 8 bases between the germline ends. CDR1 is SGHAT, CDR2 FQNNGV, per germline. The CDR3 sequence is 12 residues long.

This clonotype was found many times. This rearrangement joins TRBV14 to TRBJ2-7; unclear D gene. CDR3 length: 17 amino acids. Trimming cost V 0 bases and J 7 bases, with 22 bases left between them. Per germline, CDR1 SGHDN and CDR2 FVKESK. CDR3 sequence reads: CASSQDSYNILTLEQYF. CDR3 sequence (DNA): TGTGCCAGCAGCCAAGATTCGTACAACATCCTTACATTGGAGCAGTACTTC.

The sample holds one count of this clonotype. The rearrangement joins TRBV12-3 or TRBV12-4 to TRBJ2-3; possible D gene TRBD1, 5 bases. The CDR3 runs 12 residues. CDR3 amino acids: CVISKGTDTQYF. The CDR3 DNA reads TGTGTCATCAGCAAGGGGACAGATACGCAGTATTTT.

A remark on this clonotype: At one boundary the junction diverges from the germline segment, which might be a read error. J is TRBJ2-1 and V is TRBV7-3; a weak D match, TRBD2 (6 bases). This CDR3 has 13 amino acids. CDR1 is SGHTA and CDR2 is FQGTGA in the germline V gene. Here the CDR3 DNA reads TGTACCAGCAGCCTTAGCGGCCACAATGAGCAGTTCTTC. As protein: CTSSLSGHNEQFF.

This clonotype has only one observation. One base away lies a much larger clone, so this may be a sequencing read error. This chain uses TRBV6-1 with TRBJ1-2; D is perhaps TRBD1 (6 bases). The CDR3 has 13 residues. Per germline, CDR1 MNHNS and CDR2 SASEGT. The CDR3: CAGTQGQFYDYTF. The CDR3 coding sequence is TGTGCCGGAACACAGGGTCAGTTCTATGACTACACCTTC.

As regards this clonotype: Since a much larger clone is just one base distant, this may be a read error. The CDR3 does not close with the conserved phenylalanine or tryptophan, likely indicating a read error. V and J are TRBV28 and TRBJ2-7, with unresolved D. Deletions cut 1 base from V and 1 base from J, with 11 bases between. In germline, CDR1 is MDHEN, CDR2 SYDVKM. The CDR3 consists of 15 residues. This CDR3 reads CASSLFMGRSYEQYI. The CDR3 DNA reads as TGTGCCAGCAGTTTATTCATGGGCAGATCCTACGAGCAGTACATC.

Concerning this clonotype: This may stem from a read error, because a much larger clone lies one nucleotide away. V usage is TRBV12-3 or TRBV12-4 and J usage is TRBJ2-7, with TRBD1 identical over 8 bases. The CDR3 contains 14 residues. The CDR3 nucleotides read TGTACCAGCAGTCAGGACAGGGTTCTAGGCGAGCAGTACTTC. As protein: CTSSQDRVLGEQYF.

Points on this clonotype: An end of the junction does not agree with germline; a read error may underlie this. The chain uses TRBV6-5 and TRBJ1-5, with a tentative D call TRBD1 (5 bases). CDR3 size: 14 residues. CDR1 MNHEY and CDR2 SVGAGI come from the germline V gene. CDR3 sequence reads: CTSRLKGRRQPQHF. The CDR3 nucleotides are TGTACCAGCAGGCTCAAGGGGCGACGTCAGCCCCAGCATTTT.

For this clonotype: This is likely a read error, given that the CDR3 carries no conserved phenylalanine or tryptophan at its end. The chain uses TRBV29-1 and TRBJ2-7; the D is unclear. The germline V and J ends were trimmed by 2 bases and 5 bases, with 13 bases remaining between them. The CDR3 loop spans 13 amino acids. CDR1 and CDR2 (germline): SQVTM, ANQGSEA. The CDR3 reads CSVESTGSHEQYL. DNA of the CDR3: TGCAGCGTTGAAAGTACGGGTTCCCACGAGCAGTACCTC.

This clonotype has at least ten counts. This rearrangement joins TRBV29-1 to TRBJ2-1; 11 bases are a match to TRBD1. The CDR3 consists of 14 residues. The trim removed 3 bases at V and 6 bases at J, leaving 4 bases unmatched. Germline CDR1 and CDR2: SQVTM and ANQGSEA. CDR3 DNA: TGCAGCGTTGACGGGACAGGGGGGAGCAATGAGCAGTTCTTC. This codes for CSVDGTGGSNEQFF.